What follows is one TCR beta chain and its context. Its antigen is unknown. The sample holds no much larger clone one base away, and base qualities are not on file. The sample comes from a study of cytomegalovirus exposure and HLA in healthy donors (dated by TCRdb to about 2017). For context, the study as a whole: A later analysis indicated that the roughly 130 validation repertoires were generated on the platform also employed for the approximately 700 repertoires of the first cohort. The study aimed to test whether cataloging public T cell receptors could reveal signatures of past pathogen exposure. In addition to the first cohort of about 650 subjects, a separate validation cohort of about 120 different subjects was used. To predict cytomegalovirus infection status, the study combined high-throughput TCR immunosequencing, statistical association of individual TCRs with disease status, and machine learning. The full study reports these points: A few of the identified cytomegalovirus-associated TCR beta chains were confirmed in vitro to be specific for cytomegalovirus antigens. In the study, approximately 160 TCR beta chains were listed as associated with cytomegalovirus. Of the cluster scores, about 94% were above 0 in a later analysis, which found that TCRs clustered in the first cohort also tended to co-occur in the 95 to 150 validation repertoires. Across donors, most TCR sequences were observed very rarely, whereas some public TCRs were present in many individuals. The authors suggested that the approach could potentially be extended to other disease states and immunological phenotypes. Cytomegalovirus status was reported to be diagnosed by the classifier with high specificity and sensitivity in both the original and validation cohorts. A later analysis had no HLA typing for the validation cohort, so co-occurrence there was scored across all 110 or so repertoires.

Separate from the roughly 630-subject first cohort, the validation cohort of roughly 130 subjects was the group to which the donors belonged. Trimming accounts for 4 bases at V and 8 bases at J, while the number of junction bases matched to no gene is 7. The CDR3 covers 13 residues, taking in both the cysteine and the phenylalanine. Solely the CDR3 DNA is kept, with 39 bases framed from the first base. According to the germline V gene (reference sequence), CDR1 reads MNHEY and CDR2 reads SMNVEV. The protocol used for the library was the immunoSEQ multiplex PCR assay. The published analysis was carried out like this. A statistical classification framework was built for diagnosing cytomegalovirus status from the catalog of TCR beta chain sequences. In TCRdb, the immuneACCESS table is reduced to in-frame sequences with V and J assigned. These tables do not hold every clone; where another copy was compared, an unresolved V gene accounts for under half, and the others remain unexplained. V, J and clone size were drawn from that table, and D and trimming were deduced from the DNA. The sample records around 220,000 clones, around nine tenths of which are singletons. The ten largest clones capture 2.5% to 3.5% of the sample.

The chain is made from TRBV27 and TRBJ1-2; 7 of the junction bases match TRBD1. The sequence was collected from a woman younger than 35 in good health and CMV-seronegative. Sequencing was carried out using PBMCs. The DNA sequence follows: TGTGCCAGCAGTTATAAGACAGGGTGGGGCTACACCTTC. It codes for CASSYKTGWGYTF.